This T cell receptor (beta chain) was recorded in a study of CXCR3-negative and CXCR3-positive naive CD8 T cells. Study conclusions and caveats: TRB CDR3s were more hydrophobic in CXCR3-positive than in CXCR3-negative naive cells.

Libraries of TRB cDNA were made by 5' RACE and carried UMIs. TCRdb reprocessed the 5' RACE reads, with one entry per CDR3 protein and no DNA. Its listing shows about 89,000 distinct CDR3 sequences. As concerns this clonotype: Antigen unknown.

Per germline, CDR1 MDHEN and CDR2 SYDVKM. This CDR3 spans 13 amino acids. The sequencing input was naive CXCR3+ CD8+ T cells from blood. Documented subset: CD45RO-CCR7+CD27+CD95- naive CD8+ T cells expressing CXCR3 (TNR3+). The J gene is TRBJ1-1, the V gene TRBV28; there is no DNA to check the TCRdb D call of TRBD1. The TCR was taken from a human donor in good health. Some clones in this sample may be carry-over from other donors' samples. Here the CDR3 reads CASSFETGTEAFF.